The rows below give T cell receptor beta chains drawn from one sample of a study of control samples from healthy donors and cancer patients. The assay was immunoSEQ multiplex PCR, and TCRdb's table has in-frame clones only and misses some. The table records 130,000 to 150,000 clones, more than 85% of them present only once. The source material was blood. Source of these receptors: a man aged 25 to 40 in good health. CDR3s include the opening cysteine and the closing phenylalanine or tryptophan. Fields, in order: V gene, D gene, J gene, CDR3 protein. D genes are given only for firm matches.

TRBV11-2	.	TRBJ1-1	CASSLGRGIEAFF
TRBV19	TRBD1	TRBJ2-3	CASSMVQGADTQYF
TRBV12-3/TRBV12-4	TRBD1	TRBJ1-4	CASRGTGELFF
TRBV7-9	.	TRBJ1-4	CASSGNRDHATNEKLFF
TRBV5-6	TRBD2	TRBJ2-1	CASSSIPSGGPNIEQFF
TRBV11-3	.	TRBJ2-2	CASSFDYTGELFF
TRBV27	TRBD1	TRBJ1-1	CASSYTGGWSEAFF
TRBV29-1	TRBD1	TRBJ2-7	CSVQTGGYEQYF
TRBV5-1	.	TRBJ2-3	CASSLDLRYGDTQYF
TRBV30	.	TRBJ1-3	CASHRGGNTIYF
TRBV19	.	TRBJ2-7	CASSIEGTSFYEQYF
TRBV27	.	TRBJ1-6	CASSLMPGSYNSPLHF
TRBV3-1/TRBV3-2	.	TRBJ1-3	CASSQFSSSGNTIYF